These 14 T cell receptor beta chains originate from one sample sequenced in a study of blood T cell repertoires in COVID-19. TCRdb keeps only in-frame clones here, not all; method: immunoSEQ multiplex PCR. The sample includes 150,000 to 200,000 clones, around 83% seen only once; the top ten take less than 4%. The sample taken for sequencing was PBMCs or T cells enriched from blood (not recorded which). These receptors were obtained from a woman aged 45-59 years in a cohort exposed to, infected with or recovered from COVID-19 (not recorded which).

The gene calls are TRBV3-1 (or the pseudogene TRBV3-2) and TRBJ2-5; no definite D call. Trimming pared 4 bases from V and 4 bases from J, leaving 22 bases between. CDR3 length: 17 residues. CDR1 and CDR2 from the germline V gene are LGHDT and YNNKEL (reference sequence). CDR3 amino acids: CASSPRLGGIGVETQYF. The CDR3 region has the DNA TGTGCCAGCAGCCCTCGGCTAGGTGGAATAGGCGTAGAGACCCAGTACTTC.

The CDR3 protein is CASNDGSATQYF. The CDR3 nucleotides read TGTGCCAGCAATGACGGGTCGGCGACCCAGTACTTC. V usage is TRBV2 and J usage is TRBJ2-5; the D is unclear. Germline lookup yields CDR1 SNHLY and CDR2 FYNNEI. V lost 7 bases and J 7 bases, leaving 13 bases between the germline ends. This CDR3 comprises 12 residues.

The gene calls are TRBV3-1 (or the pseudogene TRBV3-2) and TRBJ1-6; a possible D gene is TRBD1 (5 bases). Germline-derived CDR1 and CDR2 are LGHDT and YNNKEL (reference sequence). This CDR3 contains 14 residues. V lost 3 bases and J 10 bases, leaving 13 bases between the germline ends. DNA of the CDR3: TGTGCCAGCAGCCACGGCAGGGAAATCTCACCCCTCCACTTT. Protein: CASSHGREISPLHF.

This chain joins TRBV19 and TRBJ1-1, with 7 bases aligning to TRBD1. CDR1 LNHDA and CDR2 SQIVND come from the germline V gene (reference sequence). The V and J ends lost 5 bases and 0 bases, in that order; junction bases with no gene match: 9. This CDR3 region has 16 residues. The CDR3 is CASSLTGAIMNTEAFF. In DNA, the CDR3 is TGTGCCAGTAGTCTAACAGGGGCGATCATGAACACTGAAGCTTTCTTT.

A single count supports this clone. The rearrangement uses TRBV28 and TRBJ2-7, with no clear D. V was trimmed by 5 bases and J by 2 bases, leaving 7 bases between them. From germline, CDR1 is MDHEN and CDR2 SYDVKM. The CDR3 runs to 12 residues. CDR3 region: CASSGGTYEQYF. CDR3 nucleotide sequence: TGTGCCAGCAGTGGTGGCACCTACGAGCAGTACTTC.

CDR3 sequence: CASSVDTGSTDTQYF. CDR3 nucleotides: TGTGCCAGCAGCGTAGATACAGGCTCCACAGATACGCAGTATTTT. V gene TRBV9 combines with J gene TRBJ2-3; perhaps TRBD1 as D (5 bases). CDR3 length: 15 amino acids. V lost 0 bases and J lost 2, with 10 bases in between. Germline lookup yields CDR1 SGDLS and CDR2 YYNGEE.

The table lists this clone with a count of one. The chain is built from TRBV19 and TRBJ2-1, with 12 bases identical to TRBD1. The V gene end was trimmed by 4 bases and the J gene end by 6 bases; junction bases not matched to a gene: 4. The CDR3 is 15 residues long. Germline V lookup: CDR1 LNHDA, CDR2 SQIVND (reference sequence). The chain's CDR3 is CASSNRDRGLNEQFF. CDR3 sequence (DNA): TGTGCCAGTAGTAACCGGGACAGGGGGCTCAATGAGCAGTTCTTC.

V and J are TRBV24-1 and TRBJ2-7, with D uncertain. This CDR3 has 13 residues. Germline CDR1 and CDR2: KGHDR and SFDVKD. V lost 12 bases, J lost 1 base, and 15 bases lay in between. This chain's CDR3 is CALVASNSYEQYF. The CDR3, as DNA: TGTGCCCTTGTGGCTTCCAATTCCTACGAGCAGTACTTC.

CDR3: CASSPDGRRGYTF. Written as DNA, the CDR3 is TGTGCCAGCAGCCCGGACGGGAGAAGAGGCTACACCTTC. The genes are TRBV12-3 or TRBV12-4 and TRBJ1-2; no definite D call. This CDR3 is 13 amino acids long. V was pared by 6 bases and J by 8 bases, with 16 bases between.

The chain combines TRBV19 with TRBJ2-1; unclear D gene. Trimming removed 4 bases from V and 6 bases from J, with 10 bases in between. Germline V lookup: CDR1 LNHDA, CDR2 SQIVND (reference sequence). The CDR3 sequence is 13 residues long. CDR3 coding DNA: TGTGCCAGTAGTAAAGGTCGCGGCAATGAGCAGTTCTTC. Translation: CASSKGRGNEQFF.

The chain carries TRBV19 and TRBJ1-2; the match to TRBD1 covers 10 bases. In germline, CDR1 is LNHDA, CDR2 SQIVND (reference sequence). This CDR3 is 14 amino acids long. J was trimmed by 3 bases and V by 5 bases; bases with no gene match: 3. CDR3 amino acids: CASSPTGGDYGYTF. CDR3 DNA: TGTGCCAGTAGTCCGACAGGGGGCGACTATGGCTACACCTTC.

The chain links TRBV11-2 to TRBJ1-1; weak D call: TRBD1 (5 bases). The CDR3 has 14 residues. Trimming removed 5 bases at V and 6 bases at J, with 16 bases between. The germline V gene encodes CDR1 SGHAT and CDR2 FQNNGV. The CDR3 DNA reads TGTGCCAGCAGCCCCCGCCCAACAGGTTCTGAAGCTTTCTTT. It is translated as CASSPRPTGSEAFF.

This clone is a singleton in its sample. This chain connects TRBV28 to TRBJ1-4; 12 bases are shared with TRBD1. The germline V gene has CDR1 MDHEN and CDR2 SYDVKM. Unmatched junction bases numbered 6, after V lost 0 bases and J lost 4 bases. The CDR3 consists of 18 residues. CDR3 in amino acids: CASSLWSGQGAVNEKLFF. The CDR3 region has the DNA TGTGCCAGCAGTTTATGGTCGGGACAGGGGGCGGTTAATGAAAAACTGTTTTTT.

J is TRBJ2-5 and V is TRBV19, with TRBD2 matching over 8 bases. The V and J ends lost 3 bases and 4 bases, in that order; junction bases with no gene match: 16. The CDR3 loop spans 18 amino acids. Germline V gene data show CDR1 as LNHDA and CDR2 as SQIVND (reference sequence). This chain's CDR3 is CASSISGGGLTVGETQYF. CDR3 sequence (DNA): TGTGCCAGTAGTATTTCTGGCGGGGGGCTTACGGTGGGAGAGACCCAGTACTTC.